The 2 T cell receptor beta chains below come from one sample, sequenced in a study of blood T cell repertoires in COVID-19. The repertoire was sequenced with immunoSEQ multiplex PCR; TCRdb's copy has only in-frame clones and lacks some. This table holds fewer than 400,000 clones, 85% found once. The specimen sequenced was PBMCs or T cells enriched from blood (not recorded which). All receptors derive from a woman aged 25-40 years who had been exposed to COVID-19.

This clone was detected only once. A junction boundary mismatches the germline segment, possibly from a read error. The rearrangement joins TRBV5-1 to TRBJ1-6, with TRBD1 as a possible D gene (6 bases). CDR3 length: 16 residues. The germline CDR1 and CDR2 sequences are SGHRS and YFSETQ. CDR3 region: CASRLGGSSYNSPLHF. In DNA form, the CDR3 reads TGCGCCAGCAGGTTGGGGGGCAGCTCCTATAATTCACCCCTCCACTTT.

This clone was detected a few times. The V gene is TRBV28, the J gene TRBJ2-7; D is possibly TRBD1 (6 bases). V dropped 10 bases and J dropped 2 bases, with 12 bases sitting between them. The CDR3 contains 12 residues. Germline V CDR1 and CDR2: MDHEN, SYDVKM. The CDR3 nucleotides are TGTGCCACAGGACAGCGTCCCTACGAGCAGTACTTC. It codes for CATGQRPYEQYF. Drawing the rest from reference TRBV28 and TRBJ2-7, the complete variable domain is DVKVTQSSRYLVKRTGEKVFLECVQDMDHENMFWYRQDPGLGLRLIYFSYDVKMKEKGDIPEGYSVSREKKERFSLILESASTNQTSMYLCATGQRPYEQYFGPGTRLTVT.